This T cell receptor (beta chain) was recorded in a study of T cells expressing NK-cell markers. Background on the study: Source material for TCR beta repertoires consisted of sorted CD3+CD56+NKG2C+, CD3+CD56+NKG2C- and CD3+CD56-NKG2C+ T cells.

This CDR3 comprises 15 residues. The germline V gene has CDR1 MNHNS and CDR2 SASEGT. The authors generated TCR beta cDNA through 5'RACE template switching with UMIs. For each CDR3 protein, TCRdb gives one entry from its re-call of the 5' RACE reads, without DNA. The table for this sample gives some 450,000 distinct CDR3 sequences. The rearrangement links TRBV6-1 to TRBJ1-4; TCRdb selects TRBD1, and the lack of DNA leaves this call unchecked. This TCR derives from a woman between 18 and 70 years old in good health. Sequencing used blood T cells: a sorted CD56 or NKG2C T cell subset, CD4+ or CD8+ T cells, or bulk PBMC T cells (not recorded which). CDR3 region: CASRTDRGANEKLFF.